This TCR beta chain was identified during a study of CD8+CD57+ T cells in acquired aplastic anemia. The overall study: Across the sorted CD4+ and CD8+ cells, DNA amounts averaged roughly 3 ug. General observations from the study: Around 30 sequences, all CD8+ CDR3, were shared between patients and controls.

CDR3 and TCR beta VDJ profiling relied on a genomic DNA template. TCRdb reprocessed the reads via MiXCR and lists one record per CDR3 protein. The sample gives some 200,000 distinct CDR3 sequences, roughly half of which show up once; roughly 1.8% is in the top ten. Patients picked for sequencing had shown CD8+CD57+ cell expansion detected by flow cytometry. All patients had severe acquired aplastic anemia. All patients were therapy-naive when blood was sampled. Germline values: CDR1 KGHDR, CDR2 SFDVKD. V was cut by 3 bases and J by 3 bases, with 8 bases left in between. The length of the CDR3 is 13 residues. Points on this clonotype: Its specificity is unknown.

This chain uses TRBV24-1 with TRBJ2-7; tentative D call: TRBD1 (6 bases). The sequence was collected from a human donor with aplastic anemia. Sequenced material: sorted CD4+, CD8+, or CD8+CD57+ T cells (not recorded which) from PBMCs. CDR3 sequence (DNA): TGTGCCACCAGTGATGCCAGGGGCTACGAGCAGTACTTC. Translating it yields CATSDARGYEQYF.